The 19 T cell receptor beta chains below all came from one sample that was sequenced in a study of T cell responses to AZD1222 COVID-19 vaccine. TCRdb keeps only in-frame clones here, not all; method: immunoSEQ multiplex PCR. The sample comprises more than 80,000 clones, just over 90% of which are singletons, and 22% rests with the top ten. Sequencing used peripheral blood, obtained on day 0 of AZD1222 vaccination. The receptors derive from an adult in good health.

Remarks on this clone: One end of the junction is discordant with germline, which a read error may explain. The gene calls are TRBV7-2 and TRBJ2-7; D is tentatively TRBD1 or TRBD2 (5 bases each). The CDR3 has 15 amino acids. Germline V gene lookup returns CDR1 SGHTA and CDR2 FQGNSA. The CDR3 is CASRLEGYRVGEQYF. The CDR3 coding sequence is TGTGCCAGCAGGTTAGAGGGGTACCGAGTAGGCGAGCAGTACTTC.

The V and J genes are TRBV6-5 and TRBJ2-3; D is uncertain. Trimming removed 0 bases at V and 4 bases at J, with 11 bases between. This CDR3 comprises 15 residues. Germline CDR1 and CDR2: MNHEY and SVGAGI. In DNA form, the CDR3 reads TGTGCCAGCAGTTACTCGATTTTGCTCCCAGATACGCAGTATTTT. Residues: CASSYSILLPDTQYF.

This clone was seen a handful of times. The chain joins TRBV9 to TRBJ1-6, with D possibly being TRBD1 (5 bases). This CDR3 region has 15 residues. Deletions cut 0 bases from V and 7 bases from J, with 11 bases between. Per germline, CDR1 SGDLS and CDR2 YYNGEE. As DNA, the CDR3 is TGTGCCAGCAGCGTAGATGGGGGGGTCAATTCACCCCTCCACTTT. This gives the protein CASSVDGGVNSPLHF.

The chain employs TRBV30 and TRBJ1-3, with 7 positions matching TRBD1. CDR3 length equals 17 residues. Trimming removed 2 bases from V and 3 bases from J; junction bases left unmatched: 13. Germline V gives CDR1 GTSNPN, CDR2 SVGIG (reference sequence). The CDR3 region has the DNA TGTGCCTGGAGTAAAGGGACTGGAGGGACAGTTGGAAACACCATATATTTT. It translates to CAWSKGTGGTVGNTIYF.

J is TRBJ1-2 and V is TRBV19; D unresolved. The ends were cut back, 5 bases at V and 3 bases at J, with 13 bases in the middle. This CDR3 contains 14 residues. Germline CDR1 reads LNHDA; CDR2 reads SQIVND (reference sequence). The CDR3 sequence: CASSWADTDYGYTF. The CDR3 region has the DNA TGTGCCAGTAGTTGGGCAGACACAGACTATGGCTACACCTTC.

The J gene is TRBJ2-7, the V gene TRBV10-3, with D perhaps TRBD1 or TRBD2 (5 bases each). CDR3 length: 12 amino acids. Trimming took 8 bases from V and 0 from J, leaving 8 bases between them. Germline assignment: CDR1 ENHRY and CDR2 SYGVKD. The CDR3 sequence: CAIGTSSYEQYF. The CDR3 region has the DNA TGTGCCATCGGGACGAGCTCCTACGAGCAGTACTTC.

The CDR3 sequence is CASSTTSGGLGLGKPQHF. In DNA form, the CDR3 reads TGTGCCAGCAGCACGACTTCAGGGGGCTTGGGGTTGGGGAAGCCCCAGCATTTT. The gene calls are TRBV5-6 and TRBJ1-5; 8 bases line up with TRBD1. Germline loops: CDR1 SGHDT, CDR2 YYEEEE. The V gene end was trimmed by 4 bases and the J gene end by 8 bases; junction bases not matched to a gene: 20. The CDR3 runs 18 residues.

This chain links TRBV4-3 with TRBJ2-1; no firm D call. The CDR3 length is 15 residues. Trimming shortened V by 4 bases and J by 0 bases, and 10 bases separated the two germline ends. The germline V gene has CDR1 LGHNA and CDR2 YSLEER. The CDR3 region is CASSRSQSSYNEQFF. The DNA for the CDR3 is TGCGCCAGCAGCCGGAGCCAAAGCTCCTACAATGAGCAGTTCTTC.

The V and J genes are TRBV6-1 and TRBJ1-4; D uncertain. The germline V gene has CDR1 MNHNS and CDR2 SASEGT. There are 15 residues in the CDR3. Trimming stripped 3 bases from V and 8 bases from J, with 16 bases between. DNA of the CDR3: TGTGCCAGCAGTGATCAAAGGGCGGGAAGAGAAAAACTGTTTTTT. Translated, it gives CASSDQRAGREKLFF.

The J gene is TRBJ2-1, the V gene TRBV27, with TRBD2 identical over 11 bases. This CDR3 has 16 amino acids. J was trimmed by 2 bases and V by 2 bases; bases with no gene match: 2. Germline CDR1 reads MNHEY; CDR2 reads SMNVEV (reference sequence). The CDR3 loop reads CASSLLAGGPYNEQFF. For the CDR3, the DNA is TGTGCCAGCAGTTTACTAGCGGGGGGCCCCTACAATGAGCAGTTCTTC.

The chain is built from TRBV6-5 and TRBJ1-2; no clear D gene. V gave up 6 bases and J gave up 10 bases, with 18 bases separating them. The CDR3 covers 13 residues. CDR1 and CDR2 (germline): MNHEY, SVGAGI. The CDR3 DNA follows: TGTGCCAGCAGATCTCCCGCACTATTCGTCTACACCTTC. It translates to CASRSPALFVYTF.

The chain recombines TRBV6-4 with TRBJ2-7; D ambiguous. This CDR3 has 15 amino acids. V was pared by 0 bases and J by 3 bases, with 12 bases between. Germline V gene lookup returns CDR1 MRHNA and CDR2 SNTAGT. The CDR3 DNA follows: TGTGCCAGCAGTGACTCCCCCCTTCACTACTACGAGCAGTACTTC. Its translation is CASSDSPLHYYEQYF.

Worth noting for this clone: A read error may account for a junction end that differs from germline. The chain is built from TRBV2 and TRBJ1-4; a possible D gene is TRBD1 (5 bases). From germline, CDR1 is SNHLY and CDR2 FYNNEI. This CDR3 spans 12 amino acids. The DNA for the CDR3 is TGTGCCAACAGTCAGGGTGGCGAAAAACTGTTTTTT. Amino acids: CANSQGGEKLFF. Complete variable domain (other parts from reference TRBV2 and TRBJ1-4): EPEVTQTPSHQVTQMGQEVILRCVPISNHLYFYWYRQILGQKVEFLVSFYNNEISEKSEIFDDQFSVERPDGSNFTLKIRSTKLEDSAMYFCANSQGGEKLFFGSGTQLSVL.

This chain links TRBV5-6 with TRBJ1-3, with 10 bases that match TRBD1. Germline CDR1 SGHDT, CDR2 YYEEEE. The ends lost 3 bases at V and 0 bases at J; junction bases unmatched: 3. The length of the CDR3 is 16 residues. CDR3 region: CASSSRQGASGNTIYF. CDR3 coding DNA: TGTGCCAGCAGCTCGAGACAGGGGGCCTCTGGAAACACCATATATTTT.

V is TRBV7-2 and J is TRBJ2-1; 8 bases fit TRBD1. V was pared by 1 base and J by 3 bases, with 8 bases of the junction left unmatched. The germline CDR1 and CDR2 sequences are SGHTA and FQGNSA. The CDR3 spans 17 residues. CDR3 loop: CASSLVTGGLVYNEQFF. For the CDR3, the DNA is TGTGCCAGCAGCTTAGTTACAGGGGGGCTGGTCTACAATGAGCAGTTCTTC.

This chain joins TRBV10-3 and TRBJ2-2; no firm D call. Per germline, CDR1 ENHRY and CDR2 SYGVKD. The CDR3 sequence is 15 residues long. The V end was cut by 10 bases, the J end by 0 bases, with 15 bases between. CDR3 bases: TGTGCCACCCAAGACTTTAAAGCGAACACCGGGGAGCTGTTTTTT. Encoded protein: CATQDFKANTGELFF.

V gene TRBV4-3 combines with J gene TRBJ1-2; 9 bases match TRBD1. Germline values: CDR1 LGHNA, CDR2 YSLEER. Trimming cost V 0 bases and J 3 bases; bases outside gene matches: 11. This CDR3 is built from 18 residues. The CDR3 DNA is TGCGCCAGCAGCCAAGACCGGCGGATCGGACAGGGGCACTATGGCTACACCTTC. Translating it yields CASSQDRRIGQGHYGYTF.

The chain has TRBV27 and TRBJ1-4; maybe TRBD1 (6 bases). Germline-derived CDR1 and CDR2 are MNHEY and SMNVEV (reference sequence). V lost 5 bases and J 7 bases, leaving 11 bases between the germline ends. The CDR3 covers 13 residues. The CDR3 spells CASSTGSGEKLFF. The DNA for the CDR3 is TGTGCCAGCAGTACAGGGAGTGGTGAAAAACTGTTTTTT.

This chain joins TRBV6-1 and TRBJ1-6; D is unresolved. Germline lookup yields CDR1 MNHNS and CDR2 SASEGT. The CDR3 length is 13 residues. V was shortened by 5 bases and J by 0 bases, with 2 bases between the two germline ends. The CDR3 bases are TGTGCCAGCAGTCACTCCTATAATTCACCCCTCCACTTT. Its translation: CASSHSYNSPLHF.